A selection of T cell receptor beta chains follows, all from one sample in a study of control samples from healthy donors and cancer patients. Using immunoSEQ multiplex PCR, the repertoire was profiled, and TCRdb retains in-frame clones only, with some absent. The sample has approximately 27,000 clones; 65% to 90% are singletons. Sequenced material: PBMCs. The receptors shown here come from a woman aged 55-75 years with head and neck cancer. Both conserved end residues are part of each CDR3. D genes are given only for firm matches. Clone size, where shown, is once, few, many, or a class for clones that have expanded.

size: NA; D: NA; J: TRBJ2-3; V: TRBV18; CDR3: CASSPPSGQDTQYF; DNA: TGTGCCAGCTCACCACCGTCCGGACAGGATACGCAGTATTTT
size: NA; D: NA; J: TRBJ1-1; V: TRBV25-1; CDR3: CASSGERVGTEAFF; DNA: TGTGCCAGCAGTGGCGAAAGGGTAGGGACTGAAGCTTTCTTT
size: NA; D: TRBD1; J: TRBJ1-4; V: TRBV12-5; CDR3: CASGLASGTGGEKLFF; DNA: TGTGCTAGTGGTTTGGCCTCCGGGACAGGGGGCGAAAAACTGTTTTTT
size: NA; D: NA; J: TRBJ2-7; V: TRBV10-3; CDR3: CAISEGGQSAYEQYF; DNA: TGTGCCATCAGTGAGGGGGGGCAGTCCGCCTACGAGCAGTACTTC
size: NA; D: NA; J: TRBJ2-2; V: TRBV9; CDR3: CASSVETGELFF; DNA: TGTGCCAGCAGCGTAGAAACCGGGGAGCTGTTTTTT
size: NA; D: TRBD2; J: TRBJ2-5; V: TRBV5-1; CDR3: CASSATPGGETQYF; DNA: TGCGCCAGCAGCGCTACGCCGGGGGGAGAGACCCAGTACTTC
size: few; D: NA; J: TRBJ1-4; V: TRBV5-6; CDR3: CASSTRGAREKLFF; DNA: TGTGCCAGCAGTACGAGGGGTGCCAGAGAAAAACTGTTTTTT
size: NA; D: NA; J: TRBJ1-1; V: TRBV5-4; CDR3: CASSTGTLYTEAFF; DNA: TGTGCCAGCAGTACCGGGACACTCTACACTGAAGCTTTCTTT
size: once; D: NA; J: TRBJ2-7; V: TRBV20-1; CDR3: CSASRQGGKYF; DNA: TGCAGTGCTTCTAGACAGGGAGGAAAGTACTTC
size: NA; D: NA; J: TRBJ2-7; V: TRBV6-5; CDR3: CASKYRGAYEQYF; DNA: TGTGCCAGCAAATACAGAGGAGCCTACGAGCAGTACTTC
size: NA; D: TRBD1; J: TRBJ2-1; V: TRBV6-6; CDR3: CASSYEGQRLRFF; DNA: TGTGCCAGCAGTTACGAGGGACAGCGGCTGCGGTTCTTC
size: NA; D: NA; J: TRBJ2-7; V: TRBV6-5; CDR3: CASRSHLYEQYF; DNA: TGTGCCAGCAGGAGTCATCTTTACGAGCAGTACTTC
size: NA; D: NA; J: TRBJ1-1; V: TRBV24-1; CDR3: CATSDQSFPHTEAFF; DNA: TGTGCCACCAGTGACCAGAGTTTTCCGCACACTGAAGCTTTCTTT
size: NA; D: NA; J: TRBJ1-3; V: TRBV9; CDR3: CASSVGLSSGNTIYF; DNA: TGTGCCAGCAGCGTCGGACTGAGCTCTGGAAACACCATATATTTT
size: NA; D: TRBD1; J: TRBJ1-1; V: TRBV2; CDR3: CASSGTGSEAFF; DNA: TGTGCCAGCAGTGGGACAGGGAGTGAAGCTTTCTTT
size: NA; D: NA; J: TRBJ1-3; V: TRBV30; CDR3: CAWRLGGLGGNTIYF; DNA: TGTGCCTGGAGGCTAGGGGGGCTGGGGGGAAACACCATATATTTT
size: NA; D: TRBD2; J: TRBJ2-1; V: TRBV9; CDR3: CASSKGTSGRNEQFF; DNA: TGTGCCAGCAGCAAAGGGACTAGCGGGAGAAATGAGCAGTTCTTC
size: NA; D: NA; J: TRBJ1-2; V: TRBV6-6; CDR3: CASSGTGGDWFTF; DNA: TGTGCCAGCAGTGGGACTGGGGGCGATTGGTTCACCTTC
size: once; D: NA; J: TRBJ1-6; V: TRBV11-1; CDR3: CASRAPGGANSPLHF; DNA: TGTGCCAGCAGAGCGCCCGGGGGGGCGAATTCACCCCTCCACTTT
size: NA; D: TRBD1; J: TRBJ2-1; V: TRBV6-5; CDR3: CASEGTGGNEQFF; DNA: TGTGCCAGCGAGGGGACAGGGGGCAATGAGCAGTTCTTC
size: NA; D: TRBD1; J: TRBJ1-3; V: TRBV4-1; CDR3: CASSQGGTGGVIRGNTIYF; DNA: TGCGCCAGCAGCCAAGGCGGGACAGGGGGCGTGATTCGTGGAAACACCATATATTTT
size: NA; D: NA; J: TRBJ1-3; V: TRBV4-3; CDR3: CASSQVVSAFRAGNTIYF; DNA: TGCGCCAGCAGCCAAGTGGTTTCGGCCTTTCGTGCTGGAAACACCATATATTTT
size: NA; D: NA; J: TRBJ2-5; V: TRBV9; CDR3: CASSVEAGGGTAQYF; DNA: TGTGCCAGCAGCGTAGAAGCAGGAGGGGGCACGGCCCAGTACTTC
size: NA; D: NA; J: TRBJ1-6; V: TRBV11-1; CDR3: CASSRGGTSYNSPLHF; DNA: TGTGCCAGCAGCCGGGGGGGAACCTCCTATAATTCACCCCTCCACTTT
size: few; D: TRBD2; J: TRBJ2-7; V: TRBV4-1; CDR3: CASSQLKSGTRPYF; DNA: TGCGCCAGCAGCCAGCTTAAATCCGGGACTAGACCGTACTTC
size: NA; D: NA; J: TRBJ2-3; V: TRBV30; CDR3: CAWSARLPQNTDTQYF; DNA: TGTGCCTGGAGTGCGCGACTACCACAGAACACAGATACGCAGTATTTT
size: NA; D: TRBD1; J: TRBJ2-5; V: TRBV7-3; CDR3: CASSITGGASQETQYF; DNA: TGTGCCAGCAGCATCACAGGGGGCGCGTCGCAAGAGACCCAGTACTTC
size: NA; D: NA; J: TRBJ1-4; V: TRBV2; CDR3: CASSEDSSTNEKLFF; DNA: TGTGCCAGCAGTGAGGACAGTTCAACTAATGAAAAACTGTTTTTT
size: NA; D: NA; J: TRBJ2-5; V: TRBV14; CDR3: CASSQEGTPRTQYF; DNA: TGTGCCAGCAGCCAAGAAGGGACTCCGCGGACCCAGTACTTC
size: NA; D: NA; J: TRBJ2-3; V: TRBV14; CDR3: CASRQISTDTQYF; DNA: TGTGCCAGCAGACAGATCAGCACAGATACGCAGTATTTT
size: NA; D: TRBD1; J: TRBJ1-4; V: TRBV9; CDR3: CASSVASGQGGEKLFF; DNA: TGTGCCAGCAGCGTAGCTTCGGGACAGGGCGGTGAAAAACTGTTTTTT
size: NA; D: TRBD1; J: TRBJ1-6; V: TRBV7-2; CDR3: CASSPFWTGSNSPLHF; DNA: TGTGCCAGCAGCCCCTTTTGGACAGGGAGTAATTCACCCCTCCACTTT